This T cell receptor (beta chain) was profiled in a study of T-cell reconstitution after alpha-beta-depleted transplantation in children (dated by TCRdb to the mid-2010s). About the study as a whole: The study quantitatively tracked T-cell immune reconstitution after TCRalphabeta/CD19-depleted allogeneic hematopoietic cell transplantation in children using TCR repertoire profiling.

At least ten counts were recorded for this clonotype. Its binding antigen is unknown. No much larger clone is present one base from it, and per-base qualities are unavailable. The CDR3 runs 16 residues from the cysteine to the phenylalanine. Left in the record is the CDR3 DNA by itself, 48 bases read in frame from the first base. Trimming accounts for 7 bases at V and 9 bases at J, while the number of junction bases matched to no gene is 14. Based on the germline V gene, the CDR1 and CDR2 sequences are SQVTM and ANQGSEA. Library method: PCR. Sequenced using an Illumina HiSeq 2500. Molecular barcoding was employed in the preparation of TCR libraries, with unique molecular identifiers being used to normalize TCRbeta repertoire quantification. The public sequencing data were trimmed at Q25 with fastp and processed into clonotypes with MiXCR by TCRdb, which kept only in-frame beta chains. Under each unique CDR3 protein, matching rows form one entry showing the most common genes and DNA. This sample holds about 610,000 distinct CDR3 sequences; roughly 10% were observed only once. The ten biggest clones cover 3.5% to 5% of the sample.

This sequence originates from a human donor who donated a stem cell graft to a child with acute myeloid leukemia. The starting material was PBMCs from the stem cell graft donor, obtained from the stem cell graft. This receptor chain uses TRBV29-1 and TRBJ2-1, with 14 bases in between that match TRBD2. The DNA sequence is TGCAGCGCCCCTAGGATGGGGACTAGCGGGAGCACTGAGCAGTTCTTC. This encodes CSAPRMGTSGSTEQFF.